The next 22 T cell receptor beta chains were all read from a single sample in a study of T cells after yellow fever vaccination. TCRdb re-called the 5' RACE reads through MiXCR, storing one row per CDR3 protein. In the table there are almost 600,000 distinct CDR3 sequences, roughly 14% of which are singletons. This sample comprised PBMCs, obtained on the day of the yellow fever booster vaccination. These receptors originate from a man aged 30-40 years who received the YFV17D yellow fever vaccine.

This sequence joins TRBV7-2 and TRBJ2-7; D unresolved. Germline V gene sequence: CDR1 SGHTA, CDR2 FQGNSA. CDR3 size: 11 residues. With 5 bases removed from V and 7 bases from J, the gap between germline ends came to 9 bases. CDR3 nucleotide sequence: TGTGCCAGCAGCCCCCAGTTAGAGCAGTACTTC. Translated: CASSPQLEQYF.

The chain uses TRBV7-8 and TRBJ2-5; weak D call: TRBD2 (6 bases). Looked up from germline, CDR1 is SGHVS and CDR2 is FQNEAQ. V shed 10 bases and J shed 0 bases, with 18 bases lying between them. The length of the CDR3 is 15 residues. The CDR3 DNA reads TGTGCCATCGAGGCCCCGGGAGAGTACCAAGAGACCCAGTACTTC. It yields the protein CAIEAPGEYQETQYF.

On this clonotype: A much larger clone differs from this one at a single base, so this may be a read error. The chain employs TRBV7-2 and TRBJ2-1; D call uncertain. The CDR3 loop spans 12 amino acids. Germline V lookup: CDR1 SGHTA, CDR2 FQGNSA. The DNA of the CDR3 is TGTGCCTGCAGCCAAATGTTCCCGTTCCAGTTCTTC. Encoded protein: CACSQMFPFQFF.

This clonotype was recorded a few times. This rearrangement joins TRBV20-1 to TRBJ2-4; TRBD2 matches at 8 bases. Germline CDR1 reads DFQATT; CDR2 reads SNEGSKA (reference sequence). With V trimmed by 7 bases and J by 1 base, 9 bases remained unmatched. This CDR3 spans 15 amino acids. CDR3 sequence reads: CSGGREGGAKNIQYF. The CDR3 bases are TGCAGTGGAGGTCGGGAGGGGGGGGCCAAAAACATTCAGTACTTC.

This clonotype was detected a few times. This rearrangement joins TRBV5-1 to TRBJ2-5; 8 nucleotides align to TRBD1. The V gene's germline CDR1 is SGHRS and CDR2 YFSETQ. V lost 2 bases, J lost 4 bases, and 7 bases stayed unmatched. The CDR3 sequence is 15 residues long. In nucleotides, the CDR3 is TGCGCCAGCAGCTTAGACGGACAGGGAAGAGAGACCCAGTACTTC. It specifies CASSLDGQGRETQYF.

J is TRBJ2-7 and V is TRBV7-8; D unclear. This CDR3 is 14 amino acids long. V lost 10 bases, J lost 1 base, and 17 bases lay in between. CDR1 SGHVS and CDR2 FQNEAQ come from the germline V gene. Written as DNA, the CDR3 is TGTGCCACCCGGAAGGAAATTGAATCCTACGAGCAGTACTTC. It codes for CATRKEIESYEQYF.

The rearrangement uses TRBV4-3 and TRBJ2-3; D is perhaps TRBD2 (6 bases). Per the germline V gene, CDR1 is LGHNA and CDR2 is YSLEER. V lost 1 base, J lost 2 bases, and 13 bases lay in between. This CDR3 has 16 amino acids. The CDR3 spells CASSQAPAGLTDTQYF. In DNA form, the CDR3 reads TGCGCCAGCAGCCAAGCCCCAGCGGGTCTCACAGATACGCAGTATTTT.

There are a few counts of this clonotype. The chain joins TRBV7-2 to TRBJ2-1; no clear D gene. V gave up 4 bases and J gave up 0 bases, with 10 bases separating them. This CDR3 is 15 amino acids long. From germline, CDR1 is SGHTA and CDR2 FQGNSA. As DNA, the CDR3 is TGTGCCAGCAGCTCTCAGGCGGCCTCCTACAATGAGCAGTTCTTC. Its protein is CASSSQAASYNEQFF.

The chain uses TRBV19 and TRBJ1-2, with D maybe TRBD1 (6 bases). This CDR3 comprises 14 residues. Germline-derived CDR1 and CDR2 are LNHDA and SQIVND (reference sequence). V was shortened by 3 bases and J by 4 bases, with 12 bases between the two germline ends. The CDR3 DNA reads TGTGCCAGTAGTATCCCAGGGGCTCCCTATGGCTACACCTTC. Protein sequence: CASSIPGAPYGYTF.

This clonotype was recorded a few times. V and J are TRBV19 and TRBJ2-1; 9 bases line up with TRBD2. The germline gives CDR1 LNHDA, CDR2 SQIVND (reference sequence). The V and J ends lost 6 bases and 2 bases, in that order; junction bases with no gene match: 5. The CDR3 covers 15 residues. CDR3 DNA: TGTGCCAGTAGCGAGGGACTAGCTCCCTACAATGAGCAGTTCTTC. Encoded protein: CASSEGLAPYNEQFF.

This clonotype was counted a few times. The V and J genes are TRBV7-3 and TRBJ2-1; tentatively, D is TRBD2 (6 bases). With 2 bases removed from V and 0 bases from J, the gap between germline ends came to 17 bases. Germline V CDR1 and CDR2: SGHTA, FQGTGA. The CDR3 runs to 18 residues. The CDR3: CASSLFVRRESSYNEQFF. The CDR3 DNA reads TGTGCCAGCAGCTTATTTGTCCGGAGGGAGAGCTCCTACAATGAGCAGTTCTTC.

This clonotype appeared a few times. The junction and the germline gene differ at one end; a read error may be behind it. The chain links TRBV28 to TRBJ2-3; possible D gene TRBD2, 7 bases. Germline V lookup: CDR1 MDHEN, CDR2 SYDVKM. CDR3 size: 10 residues. CDR3 in amino acids: CATGEGGKRF. CDR3 in DNA: TGTGCCACTGGGGAGGGGGGAAAGCGTTTT. Based on the CDR3 plus reference TRBV28 and TRBJ2-3, the full variable domain is DVKVTQSSRYLVKRTGEKVFLECVQDMDHENMFWYRQDPGLGLRLIYFSYDVKMKEKGDIPEGYSVSREKKERFSLILESASTNQTSMYLCATGEGGKRFGPGTRLTVL.

This clonotype turned up a few times. The V gene is TRBV12-3 or TRBV12-4, the J gene TRBJ2-1, with 11 bases identical to TRBD2. CDR3 length: 15 amino acids. The V gene end was trimmed by 2 bases and the J gene end by 8 bases; junction bases not matched to a gene: 5. In DNA form, the CDR3 reads TGTGCCAGCAGTTTATTAGCGGGAGGGCCCCATGAGCAGTTCTTC. Translated, it gives CASSLLAGGPHEQFF.

The sample holds many counts of this clonotype. The J gene is TRBJ2-5, the V gene TRBV28; 10 positions match TRBD2. With 6 bases clipped from V and 5 bases from J, the junction kept 3 bases outside the gene matches. The length of the CDR3 is 13 residues. The germline gives CDR1 MDHEN, CDR2 SYDVKM. As DNA, the CDR3 is TGTGCCAGCAGCCTTAGCGGGAGGGAGACCCAGTACTTC. It specifies CASSLSGRETQYF.

Only a few counts were recorded for this clonotype. J is TRBJ2-3 and V is TRBV10-1; D not certain. The germline V gene has CDR1 WNHNN and CDR2 SYGVQD (reference sequence). This CDR3 comprises 12 residues. Trimming left V 8 bases short and J 4 bases short, with 10 bases between. The CDR3 reads CASSEGPDTQYF. CDR3 DNA sequence: TGCGCCAGCTCTGAAGGCCCAGATACGCAGTATTTT.

The rearrangement uses TRBV5-1 and TRBJ2-7; D unclear. Looked up from germline, CDR1 is SGHRS and CDR2 is YFSETQ. The CDR3 sequence is 13 residues long. Deletions cut 6 bases from V and 0 bases from J, with 10 bases between. CDR3 sequence (DNA): TGCGCCAGCACCCAGGATTCCTCCTACGAGCAGTACTTC. This sequence encodes CASTQDSSYEQYF.

The gene calls are TRBV28 and TRBJ1-4; 12 bases map to TRBD1. Germline V CDR1 and CDR2: MDHEN, SYDVKM. With V trimmed by 7 bases and J by 8 bases, 8 bases remained unmatched. The CDR3 is 15 residues long. CDR3 in amino acids: CASKPRDRGREKLFF. The CDR3 bases are TGTGCCAGCAAACCTCGGGACAGGGGGCGGGAAAAACTGTTTTTT.

The chain carries TRBV29-1 and TRBJ2-2, with 10 bases lining up with TRBD2. V shed 7 bases, J shed 6 bases, and the junction held 11 bases outside the gene matches. Germline assignment: CDR1 SQVTM and CDR2 ANQGSEA. The CDR3 covers 15 residues. CDR3 sequence reads: CSAAPGLALSGELFF. The CDR3 DNA reads TGCAGCGCGGCTCCGGGACTAGCGTTGTCCGGGGAGCTGTTTTTT.

The gene calls are TRBV29-1 and TRBJ2-7; D unresolved. Per germline, CDR1 SQVTM and CDR2 ANQGSEA. The CDR3 contains 13 residues. V gave up 6 bases and J gave up 3 bases, with 15 bases separating them. CDR3 coding DNA: TGCAGCGTAACGGATAATCCCTACTACGAGCAGTACTTC. Translated: CSVTDNPYYEQYF.

This clonotype was detected a few times. The genes are TRBV5-1 and TRBJ2-7; D is uncertain. The germline V and J ends were trimmed by 4 bases and 1 base, with 12 bases remaining between them. The CDR3 contains 14 residues. Per the germline V gene, CDR1 is SGHRS and CDR2 is YFSETQ. The DNA of the CDR3 is TGCGCCAGCAGCCCTCAGGACGTTTCCTACGAGCAGTACTTC. Translation gives CASSPQDVSYEQYF.

The genes are TRBV6-1 and TRBJ2-7; 10 bases agree with TRBD1. CDR1 is MNHNS and CDR2 is SASEGT in the germline V gene. V lost 5 bases and J lost 5; bases outside the gene matches: 9. The CDR3 is 15 amino acids. The CDR3 bases are TGTGCCAGCAGTAGAGACCGGGACAGGGGCCACGAGCAGTACTTC. Translating it yields CASSRDRDRGHEQYF.

The J gene is TRBJ2-7, the V gene TRBV7-9; D is unresolved. Trimming pared 7 bases from V and 7 bases from J, leaving 14 bases between. Germline V gene lookup returns CDR1 SEHNR and CDR2 FQNEAQ (reference sequence). CDR3 length: 12 amino acids. CDR3 region: CASTPGVGEQYF. The CDR3 region has the DNA TGTGCCAGCACTCCAGGCGTCGGGGAGCAGTACTTC.